This TCR beta chain emerged from a study of blood T cell repertoires in COVID-19. Looking at the study overall: Acute and convalescent COVID-19 specimens originated in the United States, Italy and Spain.

Participant reports of clinical history set cohort assignment. Study processing details: Estimates of nucleated cell counts were drawn from the amplification of reference gene primers. Clones were read by immunoSEQ multiplex PCR, and TCRdb kept only the in-frame ones, dropping some. V, J and clone size are those of that table, while D and trimming were read from the DNA. In the table there are under 250,000 clones, roughly nine tenths of which are singletons. The sample taken for sequencing was PBMCs or T cells enriched from blood (not recorded which). The sequence came from a man aged 25 to 40 who had recovered from COVID-19.

The CDR3 spells CASSLGRGRGETQYF. CDR3 nucleotide sequence: TGTGCCAGCAGCTTAGGCAGGGGTAGAGGGGAGACCCAGTACTTC. This chain connects TRBV7-8 to TRBJ2-5, with a possible D match to TRBD1 (6 bases). Trimming shortened V by 1 base and J by 5 bases, and 14 bases separated the two germline ends. From germline, CDR1 is SGHVS and CDR2 FQNEAQ. The CDR3 sequence is 15 residues long. Full variable domain (remainder filled in from reference TRBV7-8 and TRBJ2-5): GAGVSQSPRYKVAKRGQDVALRCDPISGHVSLFWYQQALGQGPEFLTYFQNEAQLDKSGLPSDRFFAERPEGSVSTLKIQRTQQEDSAVYLCASSLGRGRGETQYFGPGTRLLVL.